This entry lists 32 T cell receptor beta chains sequenced from one sample in a study of T cell responses to AZD1222 COVID-19 vaccine. The method was immunoSEQ multiplex PCR; TCRdb's version includes in-frame clones alone and lacks a portion of them. The table records about 63,000 clones, roughly four fifths of them present only once. The starting material was peripheral blood, obtained 28 days after the second AZD1222 dose. The receptors derive from an adult who received the AZD1222 COVID-19 vaccine.

The chain joins TRBV4-3 to TRBJ1-2; D is ambiguous. Germline-derived CDR1 and CDR2 are LGHNA and YSLEER. The V end was cut by 2 bases, the J end by 4 bases, with 11 bases between. This CDR3 spans 14 amino acids. The CDR3 sequence is CASSQQGGLYGYTF. CDR3 nucleotide sequence: TGCGCCAGCAGCCAACAAGGTGGGCTCTATGGCTACACCTTC.

The J gene is TRBJ1-2, the V gene TRBV25-1; no clear D. Trimming removed 5 bases from V and 5 bases from J, with 15 bases in between. CDR3 length equals 14 residues. CDR1 MGHDK and CDR2 SYGVNS come from the germline V gene. CDR3 sequence: CASSSWGGTYGYTF. CDR3 coding DNA: TGTGCCAGCAGTAGCTGGGGAGGTACTTATGGCTACACCTTC.

V and J are TRBV10-2 and TRBJ1-5, with unresolved D. Germline V gene lookup returns CDR1 WSHSY and CDR2 SAAADI. The CDR3 extends over 16 amino acids. The V gene lost 6 bases and the J gene lost 2 bases, with 17 bases spanning the gap. As DNA, the CDR3 is TGCGCCAGCAGCGACCCCAGAGGGAGGGGCAATCAGCCCCAGCATTTT. Translated, it gives CASSDPRGRGNQPQHF.

The chain is built from TRBV4-2 and TRBJ1-3, with D uncertain. The CDR3 covers 18 residues. Looked up from germline, CDR1 is LGHNA and CDR2 is YNFKEQ. Trimming stripped 0 bases from V and 0 bases from J, with 15 bases between. CDR3 sequence: CASSQDLPAQSSGNTIYF. DNA for the CDR3: TGTGCCAGCAGCCAAGATCTTCCAGCTCAAAGCTCTGGAAACACCATATATTTT.

The chain carries TRBV11-3 and TRBJ1-1; TRBD1 aligns across 9 bases. CDR3 size: 13 residues. Germline V gene sequence: CDR1 SGHNT, CDR2 YENEEA. V lost 5 bases and J lost 4; bases outside the gene matches: 2. The CDR3 loop is CASSVTGGTEAFF. CDR3 coding DNA: TGTGCCAGCAGCGTGACAGGGGGCACTGAAGCTTTCTTT.

The CDR3 is CASSLGRTATEAFF. The CDR3 DNA reads TGCGCCAGCAGCTTAGGACGGACAGCCACTGAAGCTTTCTTT. This chain joins TRBV5-1 and TRBJ1-1; tentative D call: TRBD1 (6 bases). This CDR3 region has 14 residues. The germline gives CDR1 SGHRS, CDR2 YFSETQ. Trimming took 2 bases from V and 4 from J, leaving 12 bases between them.

The chain employs TRBV5-5 and TRBJ1-3, with 7 bases lining up with TRBD1. V dropped 0 bases and J dropped 3; count of bases not matched to a gene: 6. CDR1 is SGHKS, CDR2 YYEKEE, per germline (reference sequence). The CDR3 has 16 residues. CDR3 DNA: TGTGCCAGCAGCTTGGCGGGACAGTTGGTTGGAAACACCATATATTTT. This encodes CASSLAGQLVGNTIYF.

This rearrangement joins TRBV6-6 to TRBJ2-2, with TRBD1 matching over 7 bases. The CDR3 has 16 residues. CDR1 is MNHNY and CDR2 is SVGAGI in the germline V gene (reference sequence). V was pared by 6 bases and J by 1 base, with 8 bases of the junction left unmatched. The CDR3 nucleotides read TGTGCCAGCAGATGGCCGGGGACAGAGAACACCGGGGAGCTGTTTTTT. This sequence encodes CASRWPGTENTGELFF.

This clone was recorded a few times. The V and J genes are TRBV23-1 and TRBJ1-1; TRBD1 matches 9 bases. Being an ORF, TRBV23-1 has a function that is uncertain. There are 18 residues in the CDR3. The junction had 8 bases not matched to a gene; V was cut back by 0 bases and J by 0 bases. The DNA of the CDR3 is TGCGCCAGCAGTCAATCGAGGGGACAGGGAGAGATGAACACTGAAGCTTTCTTT. Protein sequence: CASSQSRGQGEMNTEAFF.

This sequence joins TRBV19 and TRBJ2-1; no clear D. This CDR3 has 15 residues. The germline V and J ends were trimmed by 7 bases and 1 base, with 14 bases remaining between them. Germline V gene sequence: CDR1 LNHDA, CDR2 SQIVND (reference sequence). The chain's CDR3 is CASTHIWGSYNEQFF. The CDR3 DNA reads TGTGCCAGTACCCACATTTGGGGTTCCTACAATGAGCAGTTCTTC. Based on the CDR3 plus reference TRBV19 and TRBJ2-1, the full variable domain is DGGITQSPKYLFRKEGQNVTLSCEQNLNHDAMYWYRQDPGQGLRLIYYSQIVNDFQKGDIAEGYSVSREKKESFPLTVTSAQKNPTAFYLCASTHIWGSYNEQFFGPGTRLTVL.

This sequence joins TRBV27 and TRBJ1-2; D is unresolved. The CDR3 is made up of 13 amino acids. Trimming cost V 6 bases and J 10 bases, with 18 bases left between them. Germline-derived CDR1 and CDR2 are MNHEY and SMNVEV (reference sequence). This CDR3 is CASSVGRGVDYTF. The CDR3 bases are TGTGCCAGCAGCGTAGGACGGGGTGTAGACTACACCTTC.

V gene TRBV9 combines with J gene TRBJ2-1; 7 bases are shared with TRBD2. This CDR3 has 14 amino acids. Germline V CDR1 and CDR2: SGDLS, YYNGEE. With V trimmed by 4 bases and J by 8 bases, 9 bases remained unmatched. CDR3 in DNA: TGTGCCAGCAGCCCCCGTTGGGAGGGCCATGAGCAGTTCTTC. Translating it yields CASSPRWEGHEQFF.

This chain joins TRBV7-2 and TRBJ2-3; D is perhaps TRBD1 (5 bases). Germline V gene data show CDR1 as SGHTA and CDR2 as FQGNSA. V shed 5 bases and J shed 3 bases, with 12 bases lying between them. This CDR3 has 14 amino acids. The CDR3 reads CASSLVAGTDTQYF. Written as DNA, the CDR3 is TGTGCCAGCAGCCTAGTGGCAGGGACAGATACGCAGTATTTT.

This chain connects TRBV7-8 to TRBJ1-5; D call uncertain. The germline V gene has CDR1 SGHVS and CDR2 FQNEAQ. The CDR3 has 16 amino acids. The germline V and J ends were trimmed by 3 bases and 3 bases, with 15 bases remaining between them. Here the CDR3 DNA reads TGTGCCAGCAGCTTTCTTCTTACCACGGACAATCAGCCCCAGCATTTT. Translated, it gives CASSFLLTTDNQPQHF. The full variable domain, its missing parts supplied by reference TRBV7-8 and TRBJ1-5, is GAGVSQSPRYKVAKRGQDVALRCDPISGHVSLFWYQQALGQGPEFLTYFQNEAQLDKSGLPSDRFFAERPEGSVSTLKIQRTQQEDSAVYLCASSFLLTTDNQPQHFGDGTRLSIL.

The rearrangement links TRBV24-1 to TRBJ1-2; maybe TRBD1 (5 bases). CDR3 length: 15 amino acids. Germline values: CDR1 KGHDR, CDR2 SFDVKD. The V gene lost 1 base and the J gene lost 3 bases, with 11 bases spanning the gap. Written as DNA, the CDR3 is TGTGCCACCAGTGATTTTCGGGGGAAAGACTATGGCTACACCTTC. It translates to CATSDFRGKDYGYTF.

The V and J genes are TRBV6-4 and TRBJ2-1; 16 bases are a match to TRBD2. The V segment lost 3 bases and the J segment 5 bases; nucleotides outside the gene matches: 1. This CDR3 contains 16 residues. Germline CDR1 and CDR2: MRHNA and SNTAGT. The CDR3 here is CASSDGTSGGDNEQFF. DNA of the CDR3: TGTGCCAGCAGTGATGGGACTAGCGGGGGGGACAATGAGCAGTTCTTC.

This CDR3 is CASSPSGTDTDTQYF. In DNA, the CDR3 is TGTGCCAGCAGCCCCTCCGGGACAGACACAGATACGCAGTATTTT. The chain links TRBV11-2 to TRBJ2-3; TRBD1 aligns across 7 bases. CDR1 is SGHAT and CDR2 is FQNNGV in the germline V gene. The CDR3 has 15 residues. Trimming took 5 bases from V and 2 from J; bases not matched to a gene: 7.

Comments on this clone: Mismatch with germline at one junction end may stem from a read error. The rearrangement uses TRBV9 and TRBJ2-7; D may be TRBD1 or TRBD2 (5 bases each). The CDR3 consists of 15 residues. Germline lookup yields CDR1 SGDLS and CDR2 YYNGEE. This chain's CDR3 is CANSVGSWGPWEQYF. For the CDR3, the DNA is TGTGCCAACAGCGTAGGTAGTTGGGGACCGTGGGAGCAGTACTTC.

J is TRBJ1-3 and V is TRBV5-1; no firm D call. CDR3 length equals 14 residues. CDR1 and CDR2 (germline): SGHRS, YFSETQ. V was pared by 4 bases and J by 0 bases, with 8 bases between. Here the CDR3 reads CASSEGGSGNTIYF. CDR3 in DNA: TGCGCCAGCAGCGAGGGTGGCTCTGGAAACACCATATATTTT.

The rearrangement joins TRBV27 to TRBJ1-1; TRBD1 matches at 7 bases. V lost 5 bases and J lost 5; bases outside the gene matches: 8. Germline CDR1 is MNHEY and CDR2 is SMNVEV (reference sequence). CDR3 length: 14 amino acids. The CDR3 region has the DNA TGTGCCAGCAGTCCGTACAGGGGAGGGACTGAAGCTTTCTTT. Residues: CASSPYRGGTEAFF.

For the CDR3, the DNA is TGTGCCAGCTCACCATCGGGACAGTACCAAGAGACCCAGTACTTC. This gives the protein CASSPSGQYQETQYF. This chain connects TRBV18 to TRBJ2-5, with 7 positions matching TRBD1. This CDR3 spans 15 amino acids. Germline V gene lookup returns CDR1 KGHSH and CDR2 LQKENI. The V segment lost 2 bases and the J segment 0 bases; nucleotides outside the gene matches: 3.

The V gene is TRBV6-5, the J gene TRBJ1-5; the D gene is possibly TRBD1 (5 bases). This CDR3 is built from 11 residues. CDR1 and CDR2 (germline): MNHEY, SVGAGI. V was cut by 4 bases and J by 12 bases, with 10 bases left in between. CDR3 residues: CASSLWQGQHF. The CDR3 DNA is TGTGCCAGCAGTTTATGGCAGGGCCAGCATTTT.

This sequence joins TRBV5-5 and TRBJ1-4; the match to TRBD1 covers 9 bases. CDR1 is SGHKS and CDR2 is YYEKEE in the germline V gene (reference sequence). This CDR3 contains 14 residues. The V and J ends lost 5 bases and 6 bases, in that order; junction bases with no gene match: 5. CDR3 sequence (DNA): TGTGCCAGCAGTGAGGACAGGGGTTATGAAAAACTGTTTTTT. Encoded protein: CASSEDRGYEKLFF.

This chain links TRBV6-2 or TRBV6-3 with TRBJ2-5, with 9 bases identical to TRBD2. This CDR3 is 15 amino acids long. V shed 7 bases and J 5 bases; nucleotides not matched to a gene: 11. The germline CDR1 and CDR2 sequences are MNHEY and SVGEGT. The CDR3 nucleotides read TGTGCCAGCATCCCGAGCGGGGGGCCACGGGAGACCCAGTACTTC. Translated: CASIPSGGPRETQYF.

This sequence joins TRBV15 and TRBJ1-5; TRBD1 agrees at 9 bases. Trimming removed 5 bases from V and 1 base from J; junction bases left unmatched: 9. Germline CDR1 is LNHNV and CDR2 is YYDKDF (reference sequence). This CDR3 is built from 17 residues. The CDR3 bases are TGTGCCACCAGCGATACTACAGGGGGCTGGAGCAATCAGCCCCAGCATTTT. The encoded protein is CATSDTTGGWSNQPQHF.

CDR3 nucleotides: TGTGCCACCAGCATCCGACGAGGGGCGGACATTCAGTACTTC. Protein product: CATSIRRGADIQYF. The rearrangement uses TRBV15 and TRBJ2-4, with D possibly called TRBD1 or TRBD2 (5 bases each). V was trimmed by 4 bases and J by 8 bases, leaving 15 bases between them. This CDR3 spans 14 amino acids. CDR1 and CDR2 (germline): LNHNV, YYDKDF (reference sequence).

This chain uses TRBV28 with TRBJ2-7; D possibly corresponds to TRBD1 (6 bases). The CDR3 sequence is 14 residues long. Germline CDR1 and CDR2: MDHEN and SYDVKM. The V and J ends lost 2 bases and 6 bases respectively, with 14 bases between them. The CDR3 sequence: CASSLPSRGGEQYF. The CDR3 DNA follows: TGTGCCAGCAGTTTACCGTCCAGGGGCGGCGAGCAGTACTTC.

The chain has TRBV5-5 and TRBJ1-5; D is unclear. The length of the CDR3 is 15 residues. The V gene's germline CDR1 is SGHKS and CDR2 YYEKEE (reference sequence). The V and J ends lost 2 bases and 0 bases respectively, with 9 bases between them. The CDR3 is CASSLQSYSNQPQHF. The CDR3 nucleotides read TGTGCCAGCAGCTTACAGTCTTATAGCAATCAGCCCCAGCATTTT.

The V and J genes are TRBV10-3 and TRBJ2-3; a weak D match, TRBD1 (6 bases). There are 15 residues in the CDR3. Germline V gene sequence: CDR1 ENHRY, CDR2 SYGVKD. V was trimmed by 6 bases and J by 2 bases, leaving 15 bases between them. The chain's CDR3 is CAIRKTGGNTDTQYF. CDR3 DNA: TGTGCCATCAGGAAGACAGGAGGAAACACAGATACGCAGTATTTT.

This clone was observed a handful of times. The same CDR3 arises from other DNA sequences in this sample as well. The gene calls are TRBV5-6 and TRBJ1-6; D is unresolved. The CDR3 runs 13 residues. CDR1 SGHDT and CDR2 YYEEEE come from the germline V gene. V shed 0 bases and J shed 6 bases, with 4 bases lying between them. The CDR3 nucleotides read TGTGCCAGCAGCTTGGAAGGTAATTCACCCCTCCACTTT. Amino acids: CASSLEGNSPLHF.

A few counts support this clone. V usage is TRBV7-9 and J usage is TRBJ2-1; 10 bases agree with TRBD2. The V gene's germline CDR1 is SEHNR and CDR2 FQNEAQ (reference sequence). This CDR3 is built from 16 residues. Germline trimming cut 1 base from V and 4 bases from J; bases unmatched to any gene: 4. CDR3 residues: CASSLGPSGGYNEQFF. CDR3 nucleotide sequence: TGTGCCAGCAGCTTAGGGCCTAGCGGGGGTTACAATGAGCAGTTCTTC.

The chain carries TRBV6-5 and TRBJ1-6; D call uncertain. Trimming removed 0 bases from V and 0 bases from J, with 6 bases in between. This CDR3 spans 16 amino acids. The germline CDR1 and CDR2 sequences are MNHEY and SVGAGI. The DNA for the CDR3 is TGTGCCAGCAGTTACTCGGGGAGCTCCTATAATTCACCCCTCCACTTT. Amino acid sequence: CASSYSGSSYNSPLHF.